Listed below are T cell receptor beta chains from one sample, sequenced in a study of cytomegalovirus exposure and HLA in healthy donors. Some clones are missing from TCRdb's copy, which holds only in-frame ones; the method was immunoSEQ multiplex PCR. Here the sample spans 65,000 to 100,000 clones, approximately 79% being singletons. Input material: PBMCs. All receptors derive from a female donor in good health and CMV-seronegative. Each CDR3 is given with its conserved first and last residue. Fields, in order: CDR3 protein, CDR3 DNA, clone size, D gene, V gene, J gene. The D gene is left open where the match is weak. Some rows mark clone size as missing; the rest say once, few, many or name a class of expanded clone.

CDR3: CASSLPGNTEAFF
DNA: TGTGCCAGCAGTCTCCCCGGGAACACTGAAGCTTTCTTT
size: .
D: .
V: TRBV27
J: TRBJ1-1

CDR3: CASSYSTGGYEQFF
DNA: TGTGCCAGCAGTTACTCGACAGGGGGCTATGAGCAGTTCTTC
size: .
D: TRBD1
V: TRBV6-5
J: TRBJ2-1

CDR3: CASRPGQGPNTEAFF
DNA: TGTGCCAGCAGGCCGGGACAGGGACCGAACACTGAAGCTTTCTTT
size: .
D: TRBD1
V: TRBV6-1
J: TRBJ1-1

CDR3: CASSLGTGRNTIYF
DNA: TGTGCCAGCAGCTTGGGTACAGGGCGAAACACCATATATTTT
size: .
D: .
V: TRBV5-6
J: TRBJ1-3

CDR3: CASNRQGSENQPQHF
DNA: TGTGCCAGTAATAGACAGGGGTCTGAGAATCAGCCCCAGCATTTT
size: .
D: TRBD1
V: TRBV19
J: TRBJ1-5

CDR3: CASRLTGGYEQYF
DNA: TGCGCCAGCAGACTGACAGGGGGATACGAGCAGTACTTC
size: .
D: TRBD1
V: TRBV5-1
J: TRBJ2-7

CDR3: CASSLGRLAGGRQETQYF
DNA: TGCGCCAGCAGCTTGGGACGACTAGCGGGGGGGCGGCAAGAGACCCAGTACTTC
size: .
D: TRBD2
V: TRBV5-1
J: TRBJ2-5

CDR3: CSVAGGVSTDTQYF
DNA: TGCAGCGTTGCGGGGGGGGTTAGCACAGATACGCAGTATTTT
size: .
D: TRBD2
V: TRBV29-1
J: TRBJ2-3

CDR3: CSVKQGTAFSYEQYF
DNA: TGCAGCGTCAAACAGGGTACTGCCTTCTCCTACGAGCAGTACTTC
size: .
D: .
V: TRBV29-1
J: TRBJ2-7

CDR3: CAGDREVTEAFF
DNA: TGTGCCGGTGACAGGGAGGTCACTGAAGCTTTCTTT
size: .
D: TRBD1
V: TRBV30
J: TRBJ1-1

CDR3: CASSFPSGGAGEQFF
DNA: TGTGCCAGCAGCTTTCCTAGCGGGGGGGCCGGTGAGCAGTTCTTC
size: .
D: TRBD2
V: TRBV7-9
J: TRBJ2-1

CDR3: CASSSPGGGETQYF
DNA: TGTGCCAGCAGCTCGCCCGGGGGGGGAGAGACCCAGTACTTC
size: .
D: TRBD2
V: TRBV13
J: TRBJ2-5

CDR3: CASSPIGTSGSYEQFF
DNA: TGTGCCAGCAGCCCTATCGGGACTAGCGGGAGCTATGAGCAGTTCTTC
size: once
D: TRBD2
V: TRBV4-2
J: TRBJ2-1

CDR3: CASSRGVPETQYF
DNA: TGTGCCAGCAGTCGGGGGGTTCCAGAGACCCAGTACTTC
size: .
D: TRBD2
V: TRBV2
J: TRBJ2-5

CDR3: CASSFDRGNGYTF
DNA: TGTGCCAGCAGCTTTGACAGGGGGAATGGCTACACCTTC
size: .
D: TRBD1
V: TRBV5-4
J: TRBJ1-2

CDR3: CASSLAGQGANEQYF
DNA: TGTGCCAGCAGTTTAGCGGGACAGGGGGCGAACGAGCAGTACTTC
size: once
D: TRBD1
V: TRBV28
J: TRBJ2-7

CDR3: CASSLAGSGSYNEQFF
DNA: TGTGCCAGCAGCTTAGCCGGTAGCGGGAGCTACAATGAGCAGTTCTTC
size: .
D: TRBD2
V: TRBV11-1
J: TRBJ2-1

CDR3: CAISETSGPYEQYF
DNA: TGTGCCATCAGTGAAACTAGCGGGCCCTACGAGCAGTACTTC
size: .
D: TRBD2
V: TRBV10-3
J: TRBJ2-7

CDR3: CASSSRTGGQTQYF
DNA: TGTGCCAGCAGTTCCCGGACAGGGGGACAGACCCAGTACTTC
size: .
D: TRBD1
V: TRBV2
J: TRBJ2-5

CDR3: CASTERTGIGEKLFF
DNA: TGTGCCAGCACCGAAAGGACTGGGATAGGTGAAAAACTGTTTTTT
size: .
D: .
V: TRBV28
J: TRBJ1-4

CDR3: CASQRDAGRSEQYF
DNA: TGTGCCAGCCAAAGAGACGCGGGAAGGAGCGAGCAGTACTTC
size: once
D: .
V: TRBV7-3
J: TRBJ2-7

CDR3: CASSLKAGDNYGYTF
DNA: TGTGCCAGCAGCTTAAAGGCAGGTGATAACTATGGCTACACCTTC
size: .
D: .
V: TRBV5-6
J: TRBJ1-2

CDR3: CASTEPTGGQPQHF
DNA: TGTGCCAGCACCGAACCGACAGGGGGTCAGCCCCAGCATTTT
size: .
D: TRBD1
V: TRBV19
J: TRBJ1-5

CDR3: CASSPDPELYTEAFF
DNA: TGTGCCAGCAGCCCCGATCCTGAACTATACACTGAAGCTTTCTTT
size: few
D: .
V: TRBV5-4
J: TRBJ1-1

CDR3: CASRVGADITDTQYF
DNA: TGTGCCAGTAGAGTGGGGGCGGACATTACAGATACGCAGTATTTT
size: few
D: .
V: TRBV19
J: TRBJ2-3

CDR3: CASSKGAAGGPYEQYF
DNA: TGTGCCAGCAGCAAGGGTGCGGCGGGGGGCCCCTACGAGCAGTACTTC
size: once
D: TRBD2
V: TRBV7-2
J: TRBJ2-7